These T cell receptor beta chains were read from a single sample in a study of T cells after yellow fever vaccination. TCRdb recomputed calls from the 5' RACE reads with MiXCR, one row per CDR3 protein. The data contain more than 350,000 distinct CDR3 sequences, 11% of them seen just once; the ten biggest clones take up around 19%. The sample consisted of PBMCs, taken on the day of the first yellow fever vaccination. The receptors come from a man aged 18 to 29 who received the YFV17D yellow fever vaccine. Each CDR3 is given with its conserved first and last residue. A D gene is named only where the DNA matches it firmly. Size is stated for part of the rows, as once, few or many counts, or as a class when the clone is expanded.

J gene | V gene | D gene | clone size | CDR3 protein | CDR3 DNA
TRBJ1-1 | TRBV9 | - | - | CASSVGRLNTEAFF | TGTGCCAGCAGCGTGGGGCGATTGAACACTGAAGCTTTCTTT
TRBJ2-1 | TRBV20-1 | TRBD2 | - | CSAFHSGGAVYNEQFF | TGCAGTGCTTTTCATAGCGGGGGGGCGGTCTACAATGAGCAGTTCTTC
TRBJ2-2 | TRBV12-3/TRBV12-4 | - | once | CASSRQTGELFF | TGTGCCAGCAGCCGACAGACCGGGGAGCTGTTTTTT
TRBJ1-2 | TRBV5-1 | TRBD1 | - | CASSLAGGRNYGYTF | TGCGCCAGCAGCCTTGCAGGGGGCAGGAACTATGGCTACACCTTC
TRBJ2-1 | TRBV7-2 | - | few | CASSLGRWGSSYNEQFF | TGTGCCAGCAGCTTAGGGCGGTGGGGGAGCTCCTACAATGAGCAGTTCTTC
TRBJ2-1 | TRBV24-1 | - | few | CATARTARDEQFF | TGTGCCACCGCACGGACAGCCAGAGATGAGCAGTTCTTC
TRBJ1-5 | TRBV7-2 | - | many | CASSQEEQPQHF | TGTGCCAGCAGCCAAGAAGAACAGCCCCAGCATTTT
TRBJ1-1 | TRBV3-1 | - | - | CASSQVRRNTEAFF | TGTGCCAGCAGCCAAGTTCGGAGGAACACTGAAGCTTTCTTT
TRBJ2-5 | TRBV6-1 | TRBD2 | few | CASSEAVTSGQETQYF | TGTGCCAGCAGTGAAGCGGTCACTAGCGGCCAAGAGACCCAGTACTTC
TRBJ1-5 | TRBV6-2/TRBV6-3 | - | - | CASSYRGPWGNQPQHF | TGTGCCAGCAGTTACCGGGGGCCGTGGGGCAATCAGCCCCAGCATTTT
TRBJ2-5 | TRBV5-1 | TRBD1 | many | CASSVTGGQETQYF | TGCGCCAGCAGCGTGACAGGGGGTCAAGAGACCCAGTACTTC
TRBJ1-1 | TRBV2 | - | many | CASSVGLNTEAFF | TGTGCCAGCAGTGTAGGGCTGAACACTGAAGCTTTCTTT
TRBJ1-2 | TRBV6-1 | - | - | CASSLEGHNYGYTF | TGTGCCAGCAGTCTAGAGGGGCATAACTATGGCTACACCTTC
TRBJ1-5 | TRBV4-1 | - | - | CASSQDHGNQPQHF | TGCGCCAGCAGCCAAGATCACGGGAATCAGCCCCAGCATTTT
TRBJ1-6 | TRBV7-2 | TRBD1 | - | CASSTWTGGNSPLHF | TGTGCCAGCAGCACATGGACAGGCGGCAATTCACCCCTCCACTTT
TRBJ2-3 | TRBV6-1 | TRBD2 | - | CASSLGLANTDTQYF | TGTGCCAGCAGCCTGGGACTAGCGAACACAGATACGCAGTATTTT
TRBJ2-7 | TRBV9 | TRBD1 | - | CASSVTGSPYEQYF | TGTGCCAGCAGCGTGACAGGGTCTCCCTACGAGCAGTACTTC
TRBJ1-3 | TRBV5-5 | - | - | CASSPPRSGNTIYF | TGTGCCAGCAGCCCACCCCGGTCGGGAAACACCATATATTTT
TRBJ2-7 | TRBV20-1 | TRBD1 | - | CSAPGGPISYEQYF | TGCAGTGCCCCAGGGGGCCCGATCTCCTACGAGCAGTACTTC
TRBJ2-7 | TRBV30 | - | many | CAWSVRDRDTAQYF | TGTGCCTGGAGTGTACGTGACAGAGATACTGCGCAGTACTTC
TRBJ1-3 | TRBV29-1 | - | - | CSVEPRSGNTIYF | TGCAGCGTTGAACCAAGATCTGGAAACACCATATATTTT
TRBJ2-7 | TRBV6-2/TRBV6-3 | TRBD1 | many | CASSQRDSAYEQYF | TGTGCCAGCAGTCAAAGGGACAGCGCCTACGAGCAGTACTTC
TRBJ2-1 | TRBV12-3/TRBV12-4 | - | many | CASSFPGEKDEQFF | TGTGCCAGCAGTTTTCCCGGGGAAAAGGATGAGCAGTTCTTC
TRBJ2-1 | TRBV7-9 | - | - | CASSVRSGTYNEQFF | TGTGCCAGCAGCGTTCGTAGCGGCACCTACAATGAGCAGTTCTTC
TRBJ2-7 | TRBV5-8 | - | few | CASSLRGYEQYF | TGTGCCAGCAGCTTGAGGGGTTACGAGCAGTACTTC
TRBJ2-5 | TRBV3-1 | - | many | CASSQGGPETQYF | TGTGCCAGCAGCCAAGGGGGTCCAGAGACCCAGTACTTC
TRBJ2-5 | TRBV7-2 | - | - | CASSLGLGRETQYF | TGTGCCAGCAGCTTAGGGTTGGGACGAGAGACCCAGTACTTC